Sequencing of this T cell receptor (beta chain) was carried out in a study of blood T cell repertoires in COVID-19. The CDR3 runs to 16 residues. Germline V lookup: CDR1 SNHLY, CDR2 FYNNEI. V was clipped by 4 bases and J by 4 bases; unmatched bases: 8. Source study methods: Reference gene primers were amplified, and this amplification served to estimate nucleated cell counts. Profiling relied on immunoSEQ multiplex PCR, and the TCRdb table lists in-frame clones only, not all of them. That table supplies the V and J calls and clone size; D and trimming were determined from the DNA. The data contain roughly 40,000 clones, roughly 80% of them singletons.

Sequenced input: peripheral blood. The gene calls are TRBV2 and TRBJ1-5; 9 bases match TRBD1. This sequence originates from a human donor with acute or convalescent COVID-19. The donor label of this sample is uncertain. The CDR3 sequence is CASSAGTGLWNQPQHF. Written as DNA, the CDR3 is TGTGCCAGCAGTGCCGGGACAGGGCTTTGGAATCAGCCCCAGCATTTT.